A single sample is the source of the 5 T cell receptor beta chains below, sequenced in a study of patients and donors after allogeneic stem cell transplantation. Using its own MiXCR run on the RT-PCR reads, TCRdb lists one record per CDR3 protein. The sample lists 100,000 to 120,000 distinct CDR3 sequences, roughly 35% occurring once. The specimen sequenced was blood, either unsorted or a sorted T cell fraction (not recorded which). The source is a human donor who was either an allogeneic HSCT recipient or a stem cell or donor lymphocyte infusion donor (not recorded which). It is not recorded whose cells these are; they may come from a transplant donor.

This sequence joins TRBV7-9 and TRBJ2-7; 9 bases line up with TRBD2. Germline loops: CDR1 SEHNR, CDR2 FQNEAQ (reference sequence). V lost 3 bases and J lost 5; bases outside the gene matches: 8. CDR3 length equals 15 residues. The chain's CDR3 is CASSFTLAGSDEQYF. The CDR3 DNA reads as TGTGCCAGCAGCTTCACGCTAGCGGGATCGGACGAGCAGTACTTC.

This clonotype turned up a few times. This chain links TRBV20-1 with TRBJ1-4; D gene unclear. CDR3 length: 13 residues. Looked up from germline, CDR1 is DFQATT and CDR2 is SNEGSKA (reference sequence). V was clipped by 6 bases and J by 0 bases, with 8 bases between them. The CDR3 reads CSAPNATNEKLFF. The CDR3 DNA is TGCAGTGCGCCAAATGCAACTAATGAAAAACTGTTTTTT.

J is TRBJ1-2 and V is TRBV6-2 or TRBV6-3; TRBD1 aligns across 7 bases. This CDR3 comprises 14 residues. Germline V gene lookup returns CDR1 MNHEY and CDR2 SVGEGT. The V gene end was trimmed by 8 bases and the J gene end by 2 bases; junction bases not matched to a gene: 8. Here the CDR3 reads CASLKTGWNYGYTF. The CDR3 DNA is TGTGCCAGCCTAAAGACAGGGTGGAACTATGGCTACACCTTC.

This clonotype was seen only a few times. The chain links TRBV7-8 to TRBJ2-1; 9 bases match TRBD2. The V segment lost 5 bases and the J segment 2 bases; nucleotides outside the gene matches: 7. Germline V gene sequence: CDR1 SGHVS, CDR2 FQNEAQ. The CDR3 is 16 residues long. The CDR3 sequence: CASSPSRLAAYNEQFF. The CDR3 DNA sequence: TGTGCCAGCAGCCCTAGCCGACTAGCGGCCTACAATGAGCAGTTCTTC.

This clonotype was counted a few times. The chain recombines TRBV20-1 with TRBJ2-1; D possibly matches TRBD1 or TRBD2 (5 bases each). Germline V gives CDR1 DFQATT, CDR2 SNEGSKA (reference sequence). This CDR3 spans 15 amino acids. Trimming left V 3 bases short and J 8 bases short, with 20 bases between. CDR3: CSASPGTVGLYEQFF. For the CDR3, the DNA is TGCAGTGCTAGCCCTGGGACGGTCGGATTGTATGAGCAGTTCTTC.